These T cell receptor beta chains were read from a single sample in a study of blood T cell repertoires in COVID-19. Profiling relied on immunoSEQ multiplex PCR, and the TCRdb table lists in-frame clones only, not all of them. This table has 120,000 or so clones, 85% appearing once. The sequenced sample consisted of peripheral blood. The source of these receptors is a woman at least 80 years old with acute or convalescent COVID-19. The CDR3 runs from the conserved cysteine through the conserved F or W. D genes are given only for firm matches. Clone size is stated in some rows and not others, as once, few, many or a class when expanded.

d_gene	v_gene	abundance	j_gene	CDR3nt	CDR3aa
NA	TRBV7-8	once	TRBJ2-7	TGTGCCAGCAGCTTAGCGACTAGTCCCTACGAGCAGTACTTC	CASSLATSPYEQYF
TRBD1	TRBV7-9	NA	TRBJ1-5	TGTGCCAGCAGCATGACAGGGGGCGATCAGCCCCAGCATTTT	CASSMTGGDQPQHF
TRBD2	TRBV2	NA	TRBJ2-1	TGTGCCAGCAGTGAATCTGGGACTAGCGTGGGCAATGAGCAGTTCTTC	CASSESGTSVGNEQFF
NA	TRBV25-1	NA	TRBJ1-1	TGTGCCAGCCGCCCCCGGGTGAACACTGAAGCTTTCTTT	CASRPRVNTEAFF
NA	TRBV24-1	NA	TRBJ1-1	TGTGCCACCATGGGGGCAATGGACACTGAAGCTTTCTTT	CATMGAMDTEAFF
TRBD1	TRBV18	once	TRBJ1-1	TGTGCCAGCTCACGAAAACGACAGGGGGAGGGGAACACTGAAGCTTTCTTT	CASSRKRQGEGNTEAFF
TRBD1	TRBV29-1	many	TRBJ2-7	TGCAGCGTTCAGGCAGGGGGCTACGAGCAGTACTTC	CSVQAGGYEQYF
NA	TRBV7-2	few	TRBJ2-2	TGTGCCAGCAGCTTAAGACTTCGCAGGGTGAACACCGGGGAGCTGTTTTTT	CASSLRLRRVNTGELFF
NA	TRBV27	NA	TRBJ2-1	TGTGCCAGCATGAGTAGGGGGACACTTATGGGCAATGAGCAGTTCTTC	CASMSRGTLMGNEQFF
TRBD1	TRBV28	NA	TRBJ1-6	TGTGCCAGCAGTTACGAGGACAGGGACTTATCACCCCTCCACTTT	CASSYEDRDLSPLHF
NA	TRBV6-6	NA	TRBJ1-1	TGTGCCAGCAGTTATGATCGGGGGAACACTGAAGCTTTCTTT	CASSYDRGNTEAFF
NA	TRBV11-2	once	TRBJ1-2	TGTGCCAGCAGCTTAGATCCCCAAGCTAGGGGCTACACCTTC	CASSLDPQARGYTF
TRBD1	TRBV6-5	NA	TRBJ1-1	TGTGCCAGCATGATGACAGGGGGCACGAACACTGAAGCTTTCTTT	CASMMTGGTNTEAFF
TRBD1	TRBV28	NA	TRBJ2-5	TGTGCCAGCAGGCCACCCGGGACAGTACAGACCCAGTACTTC	CASRPPGTVQTQYF
NA	TRBV24-1	NA	TRBJ1-1	TGTGCCACCAGTGATGGGACAAGGGCTTTCTTT	CATSDGTRAFF
NA	TRBV4-1	NA	TRBJ1-3	TGCGCCAGCAGCCAAGCCCCGGCAGGGGCTGGAAACACCATATATTTT	CASSQAPAGAGNTIYF
NA	TRBV9	NA	TRBJ1-6	TGTGCCAGCAGCGTAGAGAGAAATTCACCCCTCCACTTT	CASSVERNSPLHF
NA	TRBV18	NA	TRBJ1-5	TGTGCCAGCTCACCGGGGGGGGGCAATCAGCCCCAGCATTTT	CASSPGGGNQPQHF
NA	TRBV28	few	TRBJ1-2	TGTGCCAGCAGTTGGGGGGGTTACGCTAACTATGGCTACACCTTC	CASSWGGYANYGYTF
NA	TRBV28	NA	TRBJ1-2	TGTGCCAGCAGTTGGACAGACCTAGGGGGCTATGGCTACACCTTC	CASSWTDLGGYGYTF
TRBD1	TRBV6-5	NA	TRBJ2-5	TGTGCCAGCAGCCCCCTCGACAGGGCCGCGGAGACCCAGTACTTC	CASSPLDRAAETQYF
NA	TRBV7-8	NA	TRBJ1-4	TGTGCCAGCAGCTTAGCGAGAGGGTTTCGTAGGCGGGATGAAAAACTGTTTTTT	CASSLARGFRRRDEKLFF
NA	TRBV28	NA	TRBJ2-6	TGTGCCAGCAGTTTTCGGAGGGGAGCCTCTGGGGCCAACGTCCTGACTTTC	CASSFRRGASGANVLTF
NA	TRBV6-5	NA	TRBJ1-1	TGTGCCAGCAGCCCCCGGACACGTGAAGCTTTCTTT	CASSPRTREAFF
TRBD1	TRBV5-1	NA	TRBJ1-3	TGCGCCAGCGGACAGGGGGCTACTGGAAACACCATATATTTT	CASGQGATGNTIYF
NA	TRBV28	NA	TRBJ2-2	NA	CASSTSGQLVFF
NA	TRBV2	NA	TRBJ2-5	TGTGCCAGCAGGGCGAGCGAGGTGGAGACCCAGTACTTC	CASRASEVETQYF
TRBD1	TRBV6-1	NA	TRBJ1-1	TGTGCCAGCAGCTCTACAGGGGTGGAAGCTTTCTTT	CASSSTGVEAFF
NA	TRBV5-1	NA	TRBJ1-1	TGCGCCAGCAGCTTGGCCGGGAGGGGGTCACGGGCTTTCTTT	CASSLAGRGSRAFF
TRBD1	TRBV20-1	NA	TRBJ2-2	TGCAGTGCTAGTGGAGGACAGGGGGCGTCGGGGTCCGGGGAGCTGTTTTTT	CSASGGQGASGSGELFF
TRBD1	TRBV5-1	NA	TRBJ2-1	TGCGCCAGCAGCGCGGGACAGGGGATCTACAATGAGCAGTTCTTC	CASSAGQGIYNEQFF
NA	TRBV3-1/TRBV3-2	NA	TRBJ1-2	TGTGCCAGCAGCCAAGATCTTCTAACAGCCAACTATGGCTACACCTTC	CASSQDLLTANYGYTF
NA	TRBV5-1	NA	TRBJ2-2	TGCGCCACTAGAAGTGACAGAAACACCGGGGAGCTGTTTTTT	CATRSDRNTGELFF
NA	TRBV7-9	NA	TRBJ1-2	TGTGCCAGCAGCTTCGGGGAGCAGTATGGCTACACCTTC	CASSFGEQYGYTF
NA	TRBV5-1	once	TRBJ1-2	TGCGCCAGCAGCCACCGTCCGGGACGGACAGAGGATGGCTACACCTTC	CASSHRPGRTEDGYTF
TRBD1	TRBV19	NA	TRBJ1-6	TGTGCCAGTAGTACACCAGGGGGAACCTCACCCCTCCACTTT	CASSTPGGTSPLHF
NA	TRBV28	NA	TRBJ1-2	TGTGCCAGCAGCCTGACCCGGGAGGGCTACACCTTC	CASSLTREGYTF
NA	TRBV4-2	NA	TRBJ1-1	TGTGCCAGCAGCCGTCTCCCACAGGCCGGAGGGATCACTGAAGCTTTCTTT	CASSRLPQAGGITEAFF
NA	TRBV5-4	NA	TRBJ1-1	TGTGCCAGCAGCTCTCAGGATTATGAAGCTTTCTTT	CASSSQDYEAFF
NA	TRBV7-8	NA	TRBJ1-3	TGTGCCAGCAGCTCGACGTGGGGCAGCCCCAATAAACTAAACACCATATATTTT	CASSSTWGSPNKLNTIYF
NA	TRBV29-1	NA	TRBJ1-1	TGCAGCGTCTACAGGGTTTTAACTGAAGCTTTCTTT	CSVYRVLTEAFF
TRBD1	TRBV5-1	NA	TRBJ1-2	TGCGCCAGCAGCTTGGGAACTTTGGGGCAGGGGGTAGGTGGCTACACCTTC	CASSLGTLGQGVGGYTF
NA	TRBV12-3/TRBV12-4	NA	TRBJ1-1	TGTGCCAGCAGCAAGACAAGTGAAGCTTTCTTT	CASSKTSEAFF
NA	TRBV6-6	NA	TRBJ2-2	TGTGCCAGCACCCCCTCCAGCACCGGGGAGCTGTTTTTT	CASTPSSTGELFF
NA	TRBV21-1	NA	TRBJ1-1	TGTGCCAGCAGCAGGGACAGTTACACTGAAGCTTTCTTT	CASSRDSYTEAFF
NA	TRBV25-1	once	TRBJ1-1	TGTGCCAGCAGTGACCGAGGGTTAAACACTGAAGCTTTCTTT	CASSDRGLNTEAFF
NA	TRBV4-3	NA	TRBJ2-1	TGCGCCAGCAGCCAAGATCGAGGTGGGGGCGGCTCCTACAATGAGCAGTTCTTC	CASSQDRGGGGSYNEQFF
NA	TRBV5-6	NA	TRBJ2-6	TGTGCCAGCAGCTTGTTCCTTACGGCGTCTAGGTCTGGGGCCAACGTCCTGACTTTC	CASSLFLTASRSGANVLTF
NA	TRBV15	NA	TRBJ1-5	TGTGCCACCAGCAGAGGGGGCAGGGGTGGCAATCAGCCCCAGCATTTT	CATSRGGRGGNQPQHF
NA	TRBV28	NA	TRBJ1-2	TGTGCCAGCAGTCTTCGACAGGTCTACTATGGCTACACCTTC	CASSLRQVYYGYTF
NA	TRBV7-2	NA	TRBJ1-1	TGTGCCAGCAGCCTTAGACAGAACACTGAAGCTTTCTTT	CASSLRQNTEAFF
NA	TRBV2	NA	TRBJ1-1	TGTGCCAGCGGGTGGGGCTACACTGAAGCTTTCTTT	CASGWGYTEAFF
NA	TRBV19	NA	TRBJ1-6	TGTGCCAGTAATACTCCAACGGGGACAACCTATAATTCACCCCTCCACTTT	CASNTPTGTTYNSPLHF
TRBD1	TRBV5-6	few	TRBJ1-1	TGTGCCAGCAGCTTGCGGACAGGGGAATTAGCTTTCTTT	CASSLRTGELAFF
TRBD2	TRBV5-4	NA	TRBJ2-7	TGTGCCAGCAGCTCCGGGACTAGTGGATCCTACGAGCAGTACTTC	CASSSGTSGSYEQYF